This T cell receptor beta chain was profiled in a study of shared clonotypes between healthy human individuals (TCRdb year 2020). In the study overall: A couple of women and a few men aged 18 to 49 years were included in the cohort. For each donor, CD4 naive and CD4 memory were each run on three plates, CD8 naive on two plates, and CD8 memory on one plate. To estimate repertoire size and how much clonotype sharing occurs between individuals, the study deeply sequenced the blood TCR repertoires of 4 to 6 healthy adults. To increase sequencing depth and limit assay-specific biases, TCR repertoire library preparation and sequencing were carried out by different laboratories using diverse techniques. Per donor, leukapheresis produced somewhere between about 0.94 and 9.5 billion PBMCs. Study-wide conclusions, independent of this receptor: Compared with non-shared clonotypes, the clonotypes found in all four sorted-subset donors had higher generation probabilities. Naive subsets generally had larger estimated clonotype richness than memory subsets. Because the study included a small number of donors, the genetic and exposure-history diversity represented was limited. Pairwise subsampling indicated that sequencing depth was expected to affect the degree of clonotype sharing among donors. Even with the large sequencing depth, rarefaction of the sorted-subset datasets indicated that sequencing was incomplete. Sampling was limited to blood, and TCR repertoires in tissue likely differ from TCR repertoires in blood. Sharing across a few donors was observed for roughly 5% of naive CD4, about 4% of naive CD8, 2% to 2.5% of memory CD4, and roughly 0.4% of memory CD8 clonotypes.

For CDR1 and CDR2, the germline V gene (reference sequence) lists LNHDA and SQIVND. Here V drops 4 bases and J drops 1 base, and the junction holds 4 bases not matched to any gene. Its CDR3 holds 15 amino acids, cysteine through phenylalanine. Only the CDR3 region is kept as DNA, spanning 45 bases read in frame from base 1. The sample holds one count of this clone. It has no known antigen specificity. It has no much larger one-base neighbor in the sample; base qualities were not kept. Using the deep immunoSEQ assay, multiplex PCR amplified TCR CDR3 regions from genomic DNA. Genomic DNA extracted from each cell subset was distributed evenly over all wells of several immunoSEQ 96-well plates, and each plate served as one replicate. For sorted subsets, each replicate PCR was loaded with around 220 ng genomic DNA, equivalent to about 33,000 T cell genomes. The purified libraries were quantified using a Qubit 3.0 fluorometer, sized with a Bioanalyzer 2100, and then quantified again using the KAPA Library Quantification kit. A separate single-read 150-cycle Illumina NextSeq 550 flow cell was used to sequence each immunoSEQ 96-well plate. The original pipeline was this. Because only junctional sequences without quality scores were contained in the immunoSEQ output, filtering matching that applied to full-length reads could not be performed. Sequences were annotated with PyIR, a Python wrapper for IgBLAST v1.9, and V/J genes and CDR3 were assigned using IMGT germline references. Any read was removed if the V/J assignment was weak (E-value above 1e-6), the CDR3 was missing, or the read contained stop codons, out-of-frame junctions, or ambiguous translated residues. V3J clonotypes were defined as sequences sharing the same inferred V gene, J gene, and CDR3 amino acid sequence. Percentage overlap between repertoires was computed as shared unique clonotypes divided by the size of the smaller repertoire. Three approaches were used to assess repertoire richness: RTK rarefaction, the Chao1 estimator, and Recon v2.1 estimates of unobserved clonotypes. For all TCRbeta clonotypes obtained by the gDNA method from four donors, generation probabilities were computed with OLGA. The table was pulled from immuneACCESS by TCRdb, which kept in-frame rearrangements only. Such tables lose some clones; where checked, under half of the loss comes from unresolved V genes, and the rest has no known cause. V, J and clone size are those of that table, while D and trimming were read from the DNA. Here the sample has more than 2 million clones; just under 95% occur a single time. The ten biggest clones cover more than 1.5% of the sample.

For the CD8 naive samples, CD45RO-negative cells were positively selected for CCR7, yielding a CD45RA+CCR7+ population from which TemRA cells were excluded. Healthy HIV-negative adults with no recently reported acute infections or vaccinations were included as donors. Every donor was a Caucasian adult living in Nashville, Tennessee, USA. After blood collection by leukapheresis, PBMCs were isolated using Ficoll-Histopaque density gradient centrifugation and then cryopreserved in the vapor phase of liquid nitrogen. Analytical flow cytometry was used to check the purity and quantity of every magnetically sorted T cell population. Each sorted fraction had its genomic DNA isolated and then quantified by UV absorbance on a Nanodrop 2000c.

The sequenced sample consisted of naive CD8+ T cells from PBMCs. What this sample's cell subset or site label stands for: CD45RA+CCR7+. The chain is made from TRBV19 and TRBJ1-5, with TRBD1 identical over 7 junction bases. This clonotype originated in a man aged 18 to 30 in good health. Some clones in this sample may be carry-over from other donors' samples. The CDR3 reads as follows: CASSTMTGSNQPQHF. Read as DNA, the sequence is TGTGCCAGTAGTACAATGACAGGGAGCAATCAGCCCCAGCATTTT. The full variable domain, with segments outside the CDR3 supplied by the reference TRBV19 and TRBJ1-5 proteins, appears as DGGITQSPKYLFRKEGQNVTLSCEQNLNHDAMYWYRQDPGQGLRLIYYSQIVNDFQKGDIAEGYSVSREKKESFPLTVTSAQKNPTAFYLCASSTMTGSNQPQHFGDGTRLSIL.